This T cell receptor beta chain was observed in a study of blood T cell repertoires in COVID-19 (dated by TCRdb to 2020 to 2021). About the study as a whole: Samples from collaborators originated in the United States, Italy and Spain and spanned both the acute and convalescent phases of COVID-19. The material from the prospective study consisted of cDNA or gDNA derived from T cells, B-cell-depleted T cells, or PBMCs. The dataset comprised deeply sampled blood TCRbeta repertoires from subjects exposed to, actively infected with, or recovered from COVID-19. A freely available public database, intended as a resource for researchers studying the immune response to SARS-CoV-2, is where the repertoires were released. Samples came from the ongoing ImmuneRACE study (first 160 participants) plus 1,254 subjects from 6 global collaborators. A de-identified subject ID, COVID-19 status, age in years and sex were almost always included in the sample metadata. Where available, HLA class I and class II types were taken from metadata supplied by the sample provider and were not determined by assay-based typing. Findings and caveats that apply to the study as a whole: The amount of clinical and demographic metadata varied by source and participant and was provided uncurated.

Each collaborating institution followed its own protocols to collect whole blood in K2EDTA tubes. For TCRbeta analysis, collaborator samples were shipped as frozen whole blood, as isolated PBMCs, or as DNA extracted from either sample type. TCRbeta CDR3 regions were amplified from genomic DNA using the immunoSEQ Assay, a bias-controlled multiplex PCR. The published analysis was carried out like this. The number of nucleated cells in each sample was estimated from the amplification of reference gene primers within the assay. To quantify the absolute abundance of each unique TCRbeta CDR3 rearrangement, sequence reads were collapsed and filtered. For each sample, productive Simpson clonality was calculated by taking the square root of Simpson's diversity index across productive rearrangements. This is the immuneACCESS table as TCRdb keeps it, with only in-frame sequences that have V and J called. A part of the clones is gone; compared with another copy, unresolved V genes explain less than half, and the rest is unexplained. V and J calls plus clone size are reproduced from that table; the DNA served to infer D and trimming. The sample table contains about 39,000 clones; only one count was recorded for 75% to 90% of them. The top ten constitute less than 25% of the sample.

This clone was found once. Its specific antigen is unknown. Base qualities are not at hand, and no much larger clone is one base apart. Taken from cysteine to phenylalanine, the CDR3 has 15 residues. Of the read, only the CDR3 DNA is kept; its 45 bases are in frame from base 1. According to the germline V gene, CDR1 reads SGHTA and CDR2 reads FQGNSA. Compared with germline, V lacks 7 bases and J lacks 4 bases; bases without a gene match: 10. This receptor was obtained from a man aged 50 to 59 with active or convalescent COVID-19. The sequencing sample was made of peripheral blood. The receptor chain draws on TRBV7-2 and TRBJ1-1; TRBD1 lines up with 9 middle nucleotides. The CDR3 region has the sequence CASTTRQTGGTEAFF. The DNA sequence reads TGTGCCAGCACCACCCGCCAGACAGGGGGCACTGAAGCTTTCTTT.